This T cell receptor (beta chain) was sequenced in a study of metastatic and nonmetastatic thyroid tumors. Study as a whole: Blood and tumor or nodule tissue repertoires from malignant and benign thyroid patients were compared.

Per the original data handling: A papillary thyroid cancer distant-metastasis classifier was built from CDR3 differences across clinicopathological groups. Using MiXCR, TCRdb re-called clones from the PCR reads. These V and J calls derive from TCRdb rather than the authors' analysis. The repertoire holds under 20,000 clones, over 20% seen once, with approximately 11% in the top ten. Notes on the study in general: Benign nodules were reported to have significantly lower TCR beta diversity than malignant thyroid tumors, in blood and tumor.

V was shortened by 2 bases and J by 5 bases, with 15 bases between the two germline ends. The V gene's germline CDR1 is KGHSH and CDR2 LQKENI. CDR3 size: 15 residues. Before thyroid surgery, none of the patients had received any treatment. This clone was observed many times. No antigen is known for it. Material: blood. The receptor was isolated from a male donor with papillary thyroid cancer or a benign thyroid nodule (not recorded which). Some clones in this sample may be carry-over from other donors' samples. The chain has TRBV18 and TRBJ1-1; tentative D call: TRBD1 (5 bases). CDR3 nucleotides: TGTGCCAGCTCACCAGATCGGACAACGTGGACTGAAGCTTTCTTT. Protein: CASSPDRTTWTEAFF.